A selection of T cell receptor beta chains follows, all from one sample in a study of cytomegalovirus exposure and HLA in healthy donors. Assay: immunoSEQ multiplex PCR; the TCRdb copy retains only in-frame clones and omits some. Altogether hundreds of thousands of clones are present, 86% being singletons, with the ten largest covering under 0.9%. Sequenced sample: PBMCs. These receptors all stem from a woman younger than 30 in good health and CMV-seronegative. CDR3s include the opening cysteine and the closing phenylalanine or tryptophan. Fields, in order: D gene, V gene, J gene, clone size, CDR3 length, CDR3 DNA, CDR3 protein. A D gene is named only where the DNA matches it firmly. The listing skips clone size in some rows; elsewhere it reads once, few, many or a size class.

NA	TRBV2	TRBJ2-1	NA	13	TGTGCCAGCAAGCCCTTCTCCTACAATGAGCAGTTCTTC	CASKPFSYNEQFF
NA	TRBV4-1	TRBJ2-7	NA	16	TGCGCCAGCAGCCAAGTCGGGGTAGGAGTGGCCTACGAGCAGTACTTC	CASSQVGVGVAYEQYF
TRBD1	TRBV9	TRBJ2-2	NA	16	TGTGCCAGCAGCCCCTACAGGGGGCGTTTTCCCGGGGAGCTGTTTTTT	CASSPYRGRFPGELFF
NA	TRBV6-1	TRBJ2-4	once	13	TGTGCCAGCATAAGGTCAGGGGAAAACATTCAGTACTTC	CASIRSGENIQYF
TRBD2	TRBV5-4	TRBJ2-1	many	14	TGTGCCAGCAGCGCCAGCGGGAGCTACAATGAGCAGTTCTTC	CASSASGSYNEQFF
TRBD1	TRBV27	TRBJ2-1	NA	15	TGTGCCAGCAGTCCCGACAGGGGGCGATACAATGAGCAGTTCTTC	CASSPDRGRYNEQFF
NA	TRBV28	TRBJ2-1	NA	14	TGTGCCAGCAGTCCATCGGACAGTAAGGGAGAGCAGTTCTTC	CASSPSDSKGEQFF
NA	TRBV30	TRBJ1-5	few	12	TGTGCCTGGAGTGTATCGGGAGACCCCCAGCATTTT	CAWSVSGDPQHF
NA	TRBV6-6	TRBJ2-5	few	14	TGTGCCAGCGCTATGGGGGCGAGGAAAGAGACCCAGTACTTC	CASAMGARKETQYF
TRBD2	TRBV27	TRBJ2-1	NA	16	TGTGCCAGCAGTAGAGGACTAGCGGCTTATTACAATGAGCAGTTCTTC	CASSRGLAAYYNEQFF
TRBD1	TRBV6-1	TRBJ1-5	many	15	TGTGCCAGCAGTGAGGGGACAGGGGGCGGTCAGCCCCAGCATTTT	CASSEGTGGGQPQHF
TRBD1	TRBV19	TRBJ2-7	few	14	TGTGCCAGTACCGCCGGGACAGCGCCCTACGAGCAGTACTTC	CASTAGTAPYEQYF
NA	TRBV2	TRBJ1-1	NA	14	TGTGCCAGCAGTGAGTCGGGGGTGAGGACTGAAGCTTTCTTT	CASSESGVRTEAFF
NA	TRBV15	TRBJ2-7	NA	17	TGTGCCACCAGCAGTGCCGCGCGGGTTGACAGGACCTACGAGCAGTACTTC	CATSSAARVDRTYEQYF
NA	TRBV27	TRBJ2-3	NA	15	TGTGCCAGCAGTCCGACCGGACTGAGCACAGATACGCAGTATTTT	CASSPTGLSTDTQYF
NA	TRBV2	TRBJ1-2	few	14	TGTGCCAGCAGTGAAAGTGAGGGAGGATATGGCTACACCTTC	CASSESEGGYGYTF
NA	TRBV30	TRBJ1-2	few	13	TGTGCCTGGAGCTCCGGGGGATTAGGTGGCTACACCTTC	CAWSSGGLGGYTF
NA	TRBV29-1	TRBJ2-3	NA	15	TGCAGCATGGGGAACGGCGGGGCCAGCACAGATACGCAGTATTTT	CSMGNGGASTDTQYF
NA	TRBV4-1	TRBJ1-1	NA	17	TGCGCCAGCAGCCAAGAAGAGGCGGCCAGGGGTGGCACTGAAGCTTTCTTT	CASSQEEAARGGTEAFF
NA	TRBV19	TRBJ1-6	NA	13	TGTGCCAGTAACTTGGGCTGGAATTCACCCCTCCACTTT	CASNLGWNSPLHF
TRBD2	TRBV11-2	TRBJ2-7	once	15	TGTGCCAGCAGCGGCCTAGCGGGAATAGCGTACGAGCAGTACTTC	CASSGLAGIAYEQYF
NA	TRBV10-2	TRBJ1-4	NA	14	TGCGCCAGCAGTGAGTCGGGGGGAAACGGAAAACTGTTTTTT	CASSESGGNGKLFF
NA	TRBV5-8	TRBJ1-3	NA	14	TGTGCCAGCAGCTCCAGGGGAAGTGGAAACACCATATATTTT	CASSSRGSGNTIYF
NA	TRBV25-1	TRBJ2-1	NA	17	TGTGCCAGCAGTGATCGGGGGAGAGACATCTCCTACAATGAGCAGTTCTTC	CASSDRGRDISYNEQFF
NA	TRBV28	TRBJ2-5	NA	12	TGTGCCAGCAGTTTATGGGCCGAGACCCAGTACTTC	CASSLWAETQYF
NA	TRBV25-1	TRBJ2-3	NA	15	TGTGCCAGCAGTGTTTTAGGGGGGGCTAGAGATACGCAGTATTTT	CASSVLGGARDTQYF
TRBD1	TRBV5-7	TRBJ2-2	NA	16	TGTGCCAGCAGCCAACTAGGGACAGTCCTTACCGGGGAGCTGTTTTTT	CASSQLGTVLTGELFF
NA	TRBV6-5	TRBJ1-1	NA	14	TGTGCCAGCAGTTACACAGGTGGCCTGCTTGAAGCTTTCTTT	CASSYTGGLLEAFF
TRBD1	TRBV28	TRBJ1-5	NA	15	TGTGCCAGCAGCCCTGGACAGGGGAGCAATCAGCCCCAGCATTTT	CASSPGQGSNQPQHF
TRBD1	TRBV27	TRBJ1-1	NA	15	TGTGCCAGCAGTTTGGACAGGGGGCCGAACACTGAAGCTTTCTTT	CASSLDRGPNTEAFF
TRBD2	TRBV6-6	TRBJ2-7	NA	13	TGTGCCAGCACCCAAGGCGGGAGCTACGAGCAGTACTTC	CASTQGGSYEQYF
TRBD2	TRBV28	TRBJ2-7	once	15	TGTGCCAGCAGACCTGGGACTAGCGGAGACTACGAGCAGTACTTC	CASRPGTSGDYEQYF
TRBD1	TRBV6-6	TRBJ2-7	NA	14	TGTGCCAGCAGTTACGGACAGGGGTTTTACGAGCAGTACTTC	CASSYGQGFYEQYF
NA	TRBV9	TRBJ1-1	NA	15	TGTGCCAGCAGCCCTCAATCGCAGGCCCGAACTGAAGCTTTCTTT	CASSPQSQARTEAFF
NA	TRBV5-6	TRBJ2-2	NA	15	TGTGCCAGCAGCTTTCCTCTGGTAACGGCCGGGGAGCTGTTTTTT	CASSFPLVTAGELFF
NA	TRBV14	TRBJ2-7	NA	13	TGTGCCAGCAGACCACTAAACTCCTACGAGCAGTACTTC	CASRPLNSYEQYF
NA	TRBV7-9	TRBJ1-3	NA	13	TGTGCCAGCAGCCTATTAGCGGGAAACACCATATATTTT	CASSLLAGNTIYF
NA	TRBV11-2	TRBJ1-1	NA	15	TGTGCCAGCAGCTTACAAAGGAGATTGGACACTGAAGCTTTCTTT	CASSLQRRLDTEAFF
NA	TRBV28	TRBJ1-1	NA	14	TGTGCCAGCAGTTTAACAGGGCTAGGGACTGAAGCTTTCTTT	CASSLTGLGTEAFF
TRBD1	TRBV28	TRBJ1-2	NA	15	TGTGCCAGCAGTTTATTTACAGGGGGCGACTATGGCTACACCTTC	CASSLFTGGDYGYTF
NA	TRBV7-8	TRBJ1-4	few	12	TGTGCCAGCAGCTCGAGCGGTATCGGGCTGTTTTTT	CASSSSGIGLFF
TRBD1	TRBV5-1	TRBJ2-5	NA	17	TGCGCCAGCAGCGGCGGACAGGGCACCCTAGTGGGAGAGACCCAGTACTTC	CASSGGQGTLVGETQYF
TRBD2	TRBV5-1	TRBJ2-2	once	15	TGCGCCAGCAGCACTCGGGAGGTGGAAACCGGGGAGCTGTTTTTT	CASSTREVETGELFF
NA	TRBV25-1	TRBJ1-5	NA	13	TGTGCCAGCAGCCCCGGAGGATTGGAGCCCCAGCATTTT	CASSPGGLEPQHF
TRBD1	TRBV5-1	TRBJ1-1	NA	16	TGCGCCAGCAGCGTTCCGGGACAGCCGCCGGGCACTGAAGCTTTCTTT	CASSVPGQPPGTEAFF
NA	TRBV7-9	TRBJ2-3	NA	15	TGTGCCAGCAGCTTAGGGCGGACAGACACAGATACGCAGTATTTT	CASSLGRTDTDTQYF
TRBD1	TRBV29-1	TRBJ2-7	NA	15	TGCAGCGTTTCCCCCGGACAGGGTAGCACCTACGAGCAGTACTTC	CSVSPGQGSTYEQYF
TRBD1	TRBV28	TRBJ2-7	NA	15	TGTGCCAGCAGTTTAGGGGACAGGGCGTCCTACGAGCAGTACTTC	CASSLGDRASYEQYF
NA	TRBV4-1	TRBJ2-1	NA	14	TGCGCCAGCAGCGGGGCTCCCTCCTACAATGAGCAGTTCTTC	CASSGAPSYNEQFF
NA	TRBV28	TRBJ1-1	NA	15	TGTGCCAGCAGCCCGGGGGGGGAGGAAAGCACTGAAGCTTTCTTT	CASSPGGEESTEAFF